A single T cell receptor (beta chain) is shown here with its context. Antigen: not known. This sample was included in a study of T cells in Graves' hyperthyroidism and ophthalmopathy. The TCR beta CDR3 regions underwent amplification using RNA transcripts as the source. A first-round RT-PCR of the TCR CDR3 used the HTBI primer set. TCRdb itself ran the multiplex PCR reads through MiXCR, one entry per CDR3 protein. The table records about 620,000 distinct CDR3 sequences, about 16% of them present only once. Whole-study results and caveats: Most clonotypes that expanded in the thyroid above 0.001 also showed up in blood.

The origin of this receptor is a woman aged 25 to 39 with Graves' hyperthyroidism. Specimen: blood.

The DNA for the CDR3 is TGCAGTGCTAGAGCTCAGGGAAATTCACCCCTCCACTTT. Amino acids: CSARAQGNSPLHF. The rearrangement joins TRBV20-1 to TRBJ1-6; D is possibly TRBD1 (5 bases). Per germline, CDR1 DFQATT and CDR2 SNEGSKA (reference sequence). The CDR3 is 13 residues long. V was clipped by 1 base and J by 7 bases, with 8 bases between them.